The 20 T cell receptor beta chains listed next were all sequenced from one sample in a study of beta chain features in type 1 diabetes. The antigens for these receptors are not known. Whole-study results and caveats: Moderately but significantly shorter TCRB CDR3s were found in Type 1 diabetes patients in all four CD4+ subsets.

Expressed TCRB transcripts got sequenced, as all isolated RNA was reverse transcribed. Produced via immunoSEQ multiplex PCR; TCRdb's table is partial and in-frame only. The sample includes around 650,000 clones, around 12% of them seen just once. Sequenced sample: naive CD4+ T cells from blood. Receptors were obtained from a man aged 25 to 40 with type 1 diabetes.

This clone was picked up a small number of times. The CDR3 region has the DNA TGTGCCAGCAGCGCCTTCTGGGGCGCAGAGACCCAGTACTTC. Translating gives CASSAFWGAETQYF. V gene TRBV9 combines with J gene TRBJ2-5; tentatively, D is TRBD1 (5 bases). The V end was cut by 3 bases, the J end by 4 bases, with 13 bases between. The CDR3 is 14 residues long. Germline-derived CDR1 and CDR2 are SGDLS and YYNGEE.

This clone was seen a handful of times. The J gene is TRBJ2-5, the V gene TRBV9, with D perhaps given as TRBD1 or TRBD2 (5 bases each). Trimming cost V 3 bases and J 5 bases, with 17 bases left between them. The length of the CDR3 is 15 residues. Looked up from germline, CDR1 is SGDLS and CDR2 is YYNGEE. As DNA, the CDR3 is TGTGCCAGCAGCGAGAGGGGACGGACGGAGGAGACCCAGTACTTC. Translated, it gives CASSERGRTEETQYF.

Regarding this clone: The sample carries other DNA sequences with the same CDR3. The chain recombines TRBV7-3 with TRBJ1-1; D remains ambiguous. Germline V gene lookup returns CDR1 SGHTA and CDR2 FQGTGA. Trimming shortened V by 3 bases and J by 1 base, and 6 bases separated the two germline ends. The CDR3 runs to 13 residues. CDR3 residues: CASSFTGNTEAFF. The DNA for the CDR3 is TGTGCCAGCAGCTTTACGGGGAACACTGAAGCTTTCTTT.

The chain has TRBV20-1 and TRBJ2-1; D perhaps matches TRBD1 (5 bases). CDR3 size: 11 residues. CDR1 and CDR2 (germline): DFQATT, SNEGSKA (reference sequence). V gave up 7 bases and J gave up 5 bases, with 9 bases separating them. The CDR3 protein is CSVIGDNEQFF. As DNA, the CDR3 is TGCAGTGTAATAGGGGACAATGAGCAGTTCTTC.

The chain combines TRBV29-1 with TRBJ2-5; TRBD2 matches 8 bases. The germline gives CDR1 SQVTM, CDR2 ANQGSEA. The CDR3 length is 15 residues. Losses at the gene ends were 3 bases for V and 1 base for J; bases not matched to a gene: 7. The CDR3, as DNA: TGCAGCGTTGACTGGCTAGCGGGTCCCCAAGAGACCCAGTACTTC. The encoded protein is CSVDWLAGPQETQYF.

The chain couples TRBV10-3 to TRBJ2-1; weak D call: TRBD2 (6 bases). CDR1 and CDR2 (germline): ENHRY, SYGVKD. This CDR3 has 15 residues. Trimming left V 3 bases short and J 4 bases short, with 13 bases between. The CDR3: CAISEGLAIYNEQFF. DNA for the CDR3: TGTGCCATCAGTGAAGGGCTAGCGATTTACAATGAGCAGTTCTTC.

This clone turned up a few times. V gene TRBV5-1 combines with J gene TRBJ2-5, with a weak D call TRBD1 (5 bases). Looked up from germline, CDR1 is SGHRS and CDR2 is YFSETQ. The V end lost 3 bases, the J end lost 2 bases, and 11 bases lay between the germline ends. The CDR3 loop spans 14 amino acids. As DNA, the CDR3 is TGCGCCAGCAGCTCTGGGGCCTTTCAAGAGACCCAGTACTTC. Translated: CASSSGAFQETQYF. The full variable domain, completed using reference TRBV5-1 and TRBJ2-5, is KAGVTQTPRYLIKTRGQQVTLSCSPISGHRSVSWYQQTPGQGLQFLFEYFSETQRNKGNFPGRFSGRQFSNSRSEMNVSTLELGDSALYLCASSSGAFQETQYFGPGTRLLVL.

This clone was seen a few times. This rearrangement joins TRBV7-2 to TRBJ2-4, with TRBD2 as a possible D gene (7 bases). The germline V and J ends were trimmed by 6 bases and 6 bases, with 18 bases remaining between them. The CDR3 is made up of 15 amino acids. CDR1 is SGHTA and CDR2 is FQGNSA in the germline V gene. The CDR3 DNA follows: TGTGCCAGCAGAGCAAGGGGGGGTTCCCCAAACATTCAGTACTTC. The encoded protein is CASRARGGSPNIQYF.

The V call is TRBV6-5, the J call TRBJ2-7, with D unresolved. Looked up from germline, CDR1 is MNHEY and CDR2 is SVGAGI. The CDR3 is 14 amino acids. V lost 0 bases and J lost 3, with 9 bases in between. CDR3 protein: CASSYSSGYYEQYF. DNA for the CDR3: TGTGCCAGCAGTTACTCCTCGGGTTACTACGAGCAGTACTTC.

The chain carries TRBV6-5 and TRBJ2-7; no definite D call. The CDR3 sequence is 12 residues long. CDR1 MNHEY and CDR2 SVGAGI come from the germline V gene. Between the trimmed V and J ends, which lost 6 bases and 0 bases, there was a span of 6 bases. The CDR3 region has the DNA TGTGCCAGCAGCGGTAGCTCCTACGAGCAGTACTTC. Translation gives CASSGSSYEQYF.

This clone was seen a few times. This rearrangement joins TRBV4-2 to TRBJ2-7, with TRBD2 matching 8 bases. The germline CDR1 and CDR2 sequences are LGHNA and YNFKEQ. The CDR3 sequence is 16 residues long. The J segment lost 3 bases and the V segment lost 3 bases, leaving 10 bases of the junction unmatched. The CDR3 sequence is CASSQDISGALYEQYF. The CDR3 coding sequence is TGTGCCAGCAGCCAGGATATTAGCGGGGCCCTCTACGAGCAGTACTTC.

The sample holds a few counts of this clone. The chain recombines TRBV18 with TRBJ2-1, with no clear D. V was cut by 4 bases and J by 10 bases, with 14 bases left in between. CDR1 is KGHSH and CDR2 is LQKENI in the germline V gene. The CDR3 is 13 amino acids. The CDR3 reads CASSRQDKTEQFF. Written as DNA, the CDR3 is TGTGCCAGCTCACGACAAGACAAGACAGAGCAGTTCTTC.

This clone was seen a few times. CDR3 in DNA: TGTGCCAGCAGCTTAAATGGACGATATAATTCACCCCTCCACTTT. Its protein is CASSLNGRYNSPLHF. The chain is built from TRBV7-2 and TRBJ1-6; the D is unclear. Germline loops: CDR1 SGHTA, CDR2 FQGNSA. This CDR3 is built from 15 residues. The germline V and J ends were trimmed by 2 bases and 4 bases, with 9 bases remaining between them.

The rearrangement links TRBV4-2 to TRBJ2-7; perhaps TRBD2 as D (5 bases). V was cut by 0 bases and J by 2 bases, with 14 bases left in between. Per germline, CDR1 LGHNA and CDR2 YNFKEQ. CDR3 length: 16 residues. Written as DNA, the CDR3 is TGTGCCAGCAGCCAAGAGTGGGGAGCAGCGCCCTACGAGCAGTACTTC. As protein: CASSQEWGAAPYEQYF.

This clone was seen a few times. The chain combines TRBV30 with TRBJ2-7; 7 bases map to TRBD2. V trimming: 1 base; J trimming: 6 bases; junction bases outside the gene matches: 6. Germline V gene lookup returns CDR1 GTSNPN and CDR2 SVGIG (reference sequence). The CDR3 is made up of 13 amino acids. The CDR3 DNA is TGTGCCTGGAGTGCTCGGACTAGAGGCGAGCAGTACTTC. It encodes CAWSARTRGEQYF.

V is TRBV28 and J is TRBJ2-7; TRBD2 matches at 14 bases. Trimming took 5 bases from V and 8 from J; bases not matched to a gene: 14. CDR1 MDHEN and CDR2 SYDVKM come from the germline V gene. The CDR3 is 17 amino acids. In nucleotides, the CDR3 is TGTGCCAGCAGTGTACCCGGACTAGCGGGGGGTCCGGGCAAGCAGTACTTC. As protein: CASSVPGLAGGPGKQYF.

In this sample, this clone turned up a few times. The chain recombines TRBV28 with TRBJ1-2, with 9 positions matching TRBD1. Germline trimming cut 7 bases from V and 5 bases from J; bases unmatched to any gene: 5. This CDR3 comprises 13 residues. The germline gives CDR1 MDHEN, CDR2 SYDVKM. The CDR3 DNA sequence: TGTGCCAGCAATCCTGGACAGGGGTATGGCTACACCTTC. It encodes CASNPGQGYGYTF.

The chain employs TRBV7-8 and TRBJ1-5; 9 bases line up with TRBD1. The ends lost 1 base at V and 3 bases at J; junction bases unmatched: 4. Germline V gene data show CDR1 as SGHVS and CDR2 as FQNEAQ. This CDR3 region has 16 residues. The CDR3 loop reads CASSLEGQGNNQPQHF. The CDR3 nucleotides read TGTGCCAGCAGCTTAGAGGGACAGGGTAACAATCAGCCCCAGCATTTT.

This rearrangement joins TRBV10-3 to TRBJ1-5; 7 nucleotides match TRBD1. The ends lost 4 bases at V and 4 bases at J; junction bases unmatched: 7. This CDR3 region has 15 residues. Per the germline V gene, CDR1 is ENHRY and CDR2 is SYGVKD. CDR3 in amino acids: CAISATGDANQPQHF. CDR3 DNA: TGTGCCATCAGTGCTACAGGGGACGCTAATCAGCCCCAGCATTTT.

The chain is built from TRBV10-2 and TRBJ1-2; possible D gene TRBD1, 6 bases. The V gene's germline CDR1 is WSHSY and CDR2 SAAADI. The V end lost 4 bases, the J end lost 6 bases, and 15 bases lay between the germline ends. There are 14 residues in the CDR3. The CDR3 DNA is TGCGCCAGCAGTGTTTGGCAGGGGCTGGATGGCTACACCTTC. As protein: CASSVWQGLDGYTF.